This entry concerns a single T cell receptor (beta chain). Random hexamers were used to reverse transcribe an amount of roughly 0.45 to 1 ug RNA. Across 54 Vbeta and 13 Jbeta, TCR beta CDR3 was amplified with immunoSEQ multiplex PCR. TCRdb fed the immunoSEQ multiplex PCR reads into MiXCR, producing one record per CDR3 protein. There are 80,000 or so distinct CDR3 sequences in the sample; more than 85% occur only once, and 0.52% lies in the top ten. The data belong to a study of CD8 T cells in Susac syndrome. Background on the study: Of the sequenced Susac syndrome patients, five or six had active disease and eight or nine were in remission.

This TCR was recovered from a human donor with Susac syndrome. The material sequenced was CD4+ T cells from PBMCs.

CDR3 amino acids: CASSLSRLLAGYFEQFF. In DNA form, the CDR3 reads TGTGCCAGCAGTTTATCTCGTTTGCTAGCGGGGTACTTTGAGCAGTTCTTC. The chain joins TRBV12-3 or TRBV12-4 to TRBJ2-1; TRBD2 aligns across 9 bases. The CDR3 has 17 amino acids. Trimming removed 2 bases from V and 9 bases from J; junction bases left unmatched: 14.